This TCR beta chain stems from a study of OX40 agonist ivuxolimab in advanced cancers. For the wider study: Ivuxolimab was a fully human IgG2 agonistic monoclonal antibody targeting the costimulatory receptor OX40 (CD134). Intravenous ivuxolimab was administered to patients every 2 weeks at six dose levels: 0.01, 0.1, 0.3, 1.5, 3 and 10 mg/kg. Among the 52 dose-escalation patients, approximately 20 had hepatocellular carcinoma, about 15 melanoma, 9 renal cell carcinoma and 9 head and neck cancer. In the dose-escalation cohort, 82.7% of patients were male, and the mean age was roughly 56 years with a range of about 20 to 80. Patients were allowed to have had prior anti-PD-1, anti-PD-L1 or anti-CTLA-4 therapy, and approximately 40% of the dose-escalation patients had previously received checkpoint inhibitors. Three dose-escalation patients achieved partial responses, one with hepatocellular carcinoma and two with cutaneous melanoma. The point of sequencing TCRbeta in the periphery was to test whether ivuxolimab changed TCR sequence diversity and drove clonal T-cell expansion. The paper reports the monotherapy dose-escalation portion (N of about 50 patients) of the phase I ivuxolimab trial.

Genomic DNA was isolated from the sorted cells so that the TCRbeta CDR3 region could be sequenced. The immunoSEQ Assay was used for sequencing of TCRbeta CDR3 regions. The table comes from immuneACCESS by way of TCRdb, which keeps in-frame sequences with V and J called. Part of the clones is missing from these tables; in studies checked, under half for an unresolved V gene and the rest for unknown reasons. The sample profile shows about 23,000 clones; approximately 80% of them were found once. The ten biggest clones cover 15% to 20% of the sample. The trial excluded patients who had a history of autoimmune disease or were on systemic immunosuppression. Peripheral blood for TCR sequencing was collected from all dose cohorts at baseline, on cycle 4 day 1, and on cycle 7 day 1. Samples were obtained from an open-label, multicenter, first-in-human phase I dose-escalation trial of ivuxolimab. Adults with locally advanced or metastatic melanoma, renal cell carcinoma, hepatocellular carcinoma or head and neck squamous cell carcinoma were enrolled in the trial. Before TCR sequencing, CD4+ and CD8+ T cells were separately sorted from peripheral blood.

The study at large found these results: At doses from 0.1 to 3.0 mg/kg, clonal expansion was seen in both CD4+ and CD8+ blood T cells between baseline and week 6. In the 0.1-3.0 mg/kg groups, partial responders had among the lowest normalized peripheral clonal expansion, particularly in CD8+ T cells. After ivuxolimab, CD8+ T cells had more expanded clones than CD4+ T cells on average. Low levels of normalized T-cell clonal expansion were also seen in some nonresponding patients. The antigen specificity of the peripheral T cells that underwent clonal expansion was not determined.

From cysteine to phenylalanine, the CDR3 is 15 amino acids long. Only CDR3 DNA is held: 45 bases, read in frame from base 1. Relative to germline, V is 7 bases shorter and J is 7 bases shorter, with 22 bases between their ends. The germline V gene encodes CDR1 SGHVT and CDR2 SQSDAQ. The sample holds one count of this clone. Its binding antigen is unknown. No quality values exist for individual bases; no much larger clone is one base distant. The sequence is built from TRBV7-4 and TRBJ1-2; a tentative D match to TRBD1 spans 5 bases. This TCR was sampled from an adult with an advanced solid tumor such as melanoma, head and neck, liver or kidney cancer. Source: CD4+ or CD8+ T cells sorted from blood, taken in a trial of the OX40 agonist ivuxolimab. The CDR3 region has the sequence CASNVNPGRGCGYTF. In nucleotides, the sequence is TGTGCCAGCAACGTTAATCCGGGACGAGGATGTGGCTACACCTTC.